This TCR beta chain came from a study of blood T cell repertoires in COVID-19. About the study: There were acute and convalescent COVID-19 samples, and they came from the United States, Italy and Spain. Nucleic acid was either cDNA or gDNA, and it came from T cells, B-cell-depleted T cells, or PBMCs.

CDR1 is SSHAT, CDR2 FNYEAQ, per germline (reference sequence). With 5 bases clipped from V and 6 bases from J, the junction kept 9 bases outside the gene matches. CDR3 length: 15 amino acids. This clone was observed a single time. In the authors' methods: Estimates of nucleated cell counts were drawn from the amplification of reference gene primers. The protocol was immunoSEQ multiplex PCR, while the TCRdb copy is restricted to in-frame clones and leaves out a portion. V, J and clone size reflect that table, while D and trimming were determined from the DNA. Of 150,000 or so clones in the sample, over 75% were seen once.

This rearrangement joins TRBV7-7 to TRBJ2-1; 8 bases map to TRBD2. The source of this sequence is a man between 60 and 70 years old with active or convalescent COVID-19. What was sequenced was peripheral blood. The CDR3 sequence is CASSLSGGGSNEQFF. In DNA, the CDR3 is TGTGCCAGCAGCCTCTCGGGCGGGGGGTCCAATGAGCAGTTCTTC.